The 5 T cell receptor beta chains given below trace back to one sample, sequenced in a study of brain T cells in children with intractable seizures. Clones were sequenced by immunoSEQ multiplex PCR, and TCRdb holds only the in-frame ones, with some missing. The data show 55,000 to 80,000 clones, approximately 95% seen once. Material: peripheral blood, obtained at surgery. The receptors were gathered from a boy in the first two years of life with focal cortical dysplasia and intractable seizures.

The rearrangement links TRBV7-2 to TRBJ1-6; 9 bases line up with TRBD1. The junction had 2 bases not matched to a gene; V was cut back by 1 base and J by 7 bases. CDR3 length equals 15 residues. Germline CDR1 is SGHTA and CDR2 is FQGNSA. The CDR3 is CASSLGGQGNSPLHF. The DNA for the CDR3 is TGTGCCAGCAGCTTAGGGGGACAGGGCAATTCACCCCTCCACTTT.

The V gene is TRBV5-1, the J gene TRBJ2-5; D is possibly TRBD2 (5 bases). The germline V gene encodes CDR1 SGHRS and CDR2 YFSETQ. Between the trimmed V and J ends, which lost 0 bases and 5 bases, there was a span of 14 bases. This CDR3 spans 15 amino acids. The chain's CDR3 is CASSLVQAPGETQYF. The CDR3 bases are TGCGCCAGCAGCTTGGTGCAAGCCCCGGGGGAGACCCAGTACTTC.

The rearrangement links TRBV4-2 to TRBJ2-2, with D tentatively TRBD2 (7 bases). The germline V gene has CDR1 LGHNA and CDR2 YNFKEQ. V gave up 4 bases and J gave up 3 bases, with 18 bases separating them. The CDR3 has 17 residues. The CDR3 DNA reads TGTGCCAGCAGCCGAAAGGGAAGGGGGGGTTACACCGGGGAGCTGTTTTTT. It is translated as CASSRKGRGGYTGELFF.

As to this clone: The junction departs from germline at one end; a sequencing error may be responsible. The chain employs TRBV19 and TRBJ1-5; 8 bases are a match to TRBD1. This CDR3 has 17 amino acids. Germline V CDR1 and CDR2: LNHDA, SQIVND (reference sequence). In DNA, the CDR3 is TGTGCCAGTAGTGTAGACAGGGGAGGCTTTGGCAATCAGCCCCAGCATTTT. Protein sequence: CASSVDRGGFGNQPQHF.

This chain links TRBV7-3 with TRBJ2-1, with TRBD2 identical over 10 bases. Germline V lookup: CDR1 SGHTA, CDR2 FQGTGA. V was clipped by 6 bases and J by 4 bases; unmatched bases: 6. The CDR3 has 15 amino acids. The CDR3 DNA follows: TGTGCCAGCAGTCCCGGGACTAGCGAATACAATGAGCAGTTCTTC. Translating gives CASSPGTSEYNEQFF.